The clone carrying this TCR beta chain was observed many times. What it recognizes is unknown. These data are taken from a study of neurological immune-mediated disorders. Study conclusions and caveats: The greatest degree of TCR clonal expansion was observed in HTLV-1-associated myelopathy, with the lowest in multiple sclerosis, below that of healthy controls.

The authors produced cDNA by 5'RACE using 10-nucleotide random UMIs. TCRdb processed the 5' RACE reads anew with MiXCR; each CDR3 protein has one entry. Here the sample spans about 20,000 distinct CDR3 sequences, around 14% being singletons. Sequencing input: PBMCs. The TCR was taken from a female donor with HTLV-1-associated myelopathy (HAM/TSP).

The CDR3 sequence: CSARAGGGEQFF. The CDR3 DNA is TGCAGTGCTAGAGCCGGGGGAGGTGAGCAGTTCTTC. V gene TRBV20-1 combines with J gene TRBJ2-1; weak D call: TRBD2 (6 bases). Per germline, CDR1 DFQATT and CDR2 SNEGSKA (reference sequence). The V end was cut by 1 base, the J end by 9 bases, with 10 bases between. The CDR3 spans 12 residues.